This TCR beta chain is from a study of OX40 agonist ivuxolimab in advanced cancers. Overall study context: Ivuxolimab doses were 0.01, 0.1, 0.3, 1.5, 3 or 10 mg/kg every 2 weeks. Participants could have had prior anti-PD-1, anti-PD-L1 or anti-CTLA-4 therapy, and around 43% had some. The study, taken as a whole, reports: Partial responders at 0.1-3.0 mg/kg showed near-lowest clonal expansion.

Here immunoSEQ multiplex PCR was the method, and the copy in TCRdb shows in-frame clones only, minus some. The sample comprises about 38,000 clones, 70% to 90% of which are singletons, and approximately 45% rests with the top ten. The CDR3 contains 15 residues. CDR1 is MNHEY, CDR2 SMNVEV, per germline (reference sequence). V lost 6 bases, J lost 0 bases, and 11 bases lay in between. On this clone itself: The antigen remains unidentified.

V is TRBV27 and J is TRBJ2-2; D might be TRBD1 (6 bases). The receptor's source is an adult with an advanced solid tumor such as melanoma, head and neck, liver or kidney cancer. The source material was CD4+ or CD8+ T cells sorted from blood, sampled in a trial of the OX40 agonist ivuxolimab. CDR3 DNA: TGTGCCAGCAGCACCTGGGACACGAACACCGGGGAGCTGTTTTTT. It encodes CASSTWDTNTGELFF.